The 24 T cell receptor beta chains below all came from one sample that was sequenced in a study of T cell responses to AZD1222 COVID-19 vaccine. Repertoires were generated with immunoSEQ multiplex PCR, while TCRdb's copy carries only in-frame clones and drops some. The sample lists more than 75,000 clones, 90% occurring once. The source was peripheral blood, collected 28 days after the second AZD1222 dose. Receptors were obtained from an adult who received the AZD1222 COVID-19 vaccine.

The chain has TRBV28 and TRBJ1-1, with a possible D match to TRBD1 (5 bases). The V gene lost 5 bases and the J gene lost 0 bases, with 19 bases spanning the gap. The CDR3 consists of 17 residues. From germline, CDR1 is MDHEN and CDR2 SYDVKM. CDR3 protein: CASSQPRQGHMNTEAFF. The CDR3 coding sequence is TGTGCCAGCAGTCAACCTAGGCAGGGCCACATGAACACTGAAGCTTTCTTT. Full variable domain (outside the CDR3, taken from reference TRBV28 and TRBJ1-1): DVKVTQSSRYLVKRTGEKVFLECVQDMDHENMFWYRQDPGLGLRLIYFSYDVKMKEKGDIPEGYSVSREKKERFSLILESASTNQTSMYLCASSQPRQGHMNTEAFFGQGTRLTVV.

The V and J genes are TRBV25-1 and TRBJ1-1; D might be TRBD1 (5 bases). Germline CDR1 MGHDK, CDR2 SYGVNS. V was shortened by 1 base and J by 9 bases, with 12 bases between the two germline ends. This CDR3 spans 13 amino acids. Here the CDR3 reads CASSESWGGKAFF. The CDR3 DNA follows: TGTGCCAGCAGTGAATCTTGGGGGGGAAAAGCTTTCTTT.

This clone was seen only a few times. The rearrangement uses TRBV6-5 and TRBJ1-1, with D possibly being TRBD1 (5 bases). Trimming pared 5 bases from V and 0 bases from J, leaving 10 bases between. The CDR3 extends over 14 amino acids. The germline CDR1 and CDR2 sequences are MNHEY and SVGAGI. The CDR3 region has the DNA TGTGCCAGCAGTATACAGGCAATGAACACTGAAGCTTTCTTT. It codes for CASSIQAMNTEAFF.

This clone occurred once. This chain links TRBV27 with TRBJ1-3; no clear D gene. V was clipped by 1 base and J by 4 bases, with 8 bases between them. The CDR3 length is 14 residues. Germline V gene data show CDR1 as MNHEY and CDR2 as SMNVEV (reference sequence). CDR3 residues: CASSLYQNGNTIYF. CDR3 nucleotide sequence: TGTGCCAGCAGTTTATACCAGAACGGAAACACCATATATTTT.

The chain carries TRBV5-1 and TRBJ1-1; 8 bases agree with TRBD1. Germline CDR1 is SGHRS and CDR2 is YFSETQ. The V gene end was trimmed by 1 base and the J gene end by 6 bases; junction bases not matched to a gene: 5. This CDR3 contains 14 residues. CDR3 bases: TGCGCCAGCAGCTTGCGACAGGGGACCCCTGAAGCTTTCTTT. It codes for CASSLRQGTPEAFF.

DNA of the CDR3: TGTGCCAGCAGGCATACAGGGACGGGCCAAGAGACCCAGTACTTC. This gives the protein CASRHTGTGQETQYF. The J gene is TRBJ2-5, the V gene TRBV3-1 (or the pseudogene TRBV3-2), with D possibly TRBD1 on 6 matching bases. This CDR3 has 15 residues. Trimming left V 6 bases short and J 1 base short, with 15 bases between. Per the germline V gene, CDR1 is LGHDT and CDR2 is YNNKEL (reference sequence).

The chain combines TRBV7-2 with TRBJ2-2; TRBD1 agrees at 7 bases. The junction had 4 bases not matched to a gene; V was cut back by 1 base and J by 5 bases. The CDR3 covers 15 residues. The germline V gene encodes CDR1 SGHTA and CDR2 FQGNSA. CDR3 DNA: TGTGCCAGCAGCTTAGGGAGACAGGGTACCGGGGAGCTGTTTTTT. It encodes CASSLGRQGTGELFF.

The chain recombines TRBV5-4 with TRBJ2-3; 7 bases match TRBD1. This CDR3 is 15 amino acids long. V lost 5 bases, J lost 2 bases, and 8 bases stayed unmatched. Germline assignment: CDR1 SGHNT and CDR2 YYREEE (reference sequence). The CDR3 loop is CASRRGDRVTDTQYF. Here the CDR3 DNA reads TGTGCCAGCAGACGGGGAGACAGGGTCACAGATACGCAGTATTTT.

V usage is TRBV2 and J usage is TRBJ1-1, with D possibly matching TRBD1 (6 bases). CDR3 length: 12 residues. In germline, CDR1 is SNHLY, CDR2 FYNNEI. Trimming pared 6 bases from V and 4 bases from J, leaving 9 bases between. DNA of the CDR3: TGTGCCAGCAGGCTAGGGGGCACTGAAGCTTTCTTT. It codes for CASRLGGTEAFF.

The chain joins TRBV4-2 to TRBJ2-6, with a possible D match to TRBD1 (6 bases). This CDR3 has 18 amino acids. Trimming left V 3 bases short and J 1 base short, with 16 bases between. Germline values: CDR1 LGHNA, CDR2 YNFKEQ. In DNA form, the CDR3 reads TGTGCCAGCAGCCAGGTGGGGGCGTTTACTTCTGGGGCCAACGTCCTGACTTTC. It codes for CASSQVGAFTSGANVLTF.

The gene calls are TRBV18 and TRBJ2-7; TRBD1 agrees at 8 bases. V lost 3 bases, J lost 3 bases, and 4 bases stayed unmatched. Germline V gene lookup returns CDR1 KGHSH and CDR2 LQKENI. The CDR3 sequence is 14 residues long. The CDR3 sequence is CASSPYGQGYEQYF. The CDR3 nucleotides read TGTGCCAGCTCACCCTACGGACAGGGCTACGAGCAGTACTTC.

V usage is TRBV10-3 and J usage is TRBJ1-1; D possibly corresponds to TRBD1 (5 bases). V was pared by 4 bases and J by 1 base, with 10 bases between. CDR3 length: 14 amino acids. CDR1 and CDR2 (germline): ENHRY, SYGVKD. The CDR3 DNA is TGTGCCATCAGTGGTTCGGACACGAACACTGAAGCTTTCTTT. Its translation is CAISGSDTNTEAFF.

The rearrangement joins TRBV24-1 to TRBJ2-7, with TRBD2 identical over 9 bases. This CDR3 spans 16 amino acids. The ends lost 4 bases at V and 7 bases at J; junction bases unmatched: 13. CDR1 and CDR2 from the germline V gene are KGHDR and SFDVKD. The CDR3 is CATSDSRLADSWEQYF. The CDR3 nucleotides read TGTGCCACCAGTGACTCCCGACTAGCGGACTCCTGGGAGCAGTACTTC.

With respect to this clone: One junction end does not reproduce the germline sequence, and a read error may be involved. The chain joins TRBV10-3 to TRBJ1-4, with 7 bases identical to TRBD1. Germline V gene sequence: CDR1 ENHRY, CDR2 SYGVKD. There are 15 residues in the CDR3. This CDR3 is CAIRESTGPNEKLFF. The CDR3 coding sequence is TGTGCCATCAGGGAGTCGACAGGGCCTAATGAAAAACTGTTTTTT.

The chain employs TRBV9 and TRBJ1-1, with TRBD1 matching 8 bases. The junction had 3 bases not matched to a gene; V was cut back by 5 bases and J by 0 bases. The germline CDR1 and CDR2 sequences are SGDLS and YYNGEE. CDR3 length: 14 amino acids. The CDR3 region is CASSADRVNTEAFF. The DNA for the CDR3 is TGTGCCAGCAGTGCGGACAGGGTGAACACTGAAGCTTTCTTT. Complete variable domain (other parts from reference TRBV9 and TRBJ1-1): DSGVTQTPKHLITATGQRVTLRCSPRSGDLSVYWYQQSLDQGLQFLIQYYNGEERAKGNILERFSAQQFPDLHSELNLSSLELGDSALYFCASSADRVNTEAFFGQGTRLTVV.

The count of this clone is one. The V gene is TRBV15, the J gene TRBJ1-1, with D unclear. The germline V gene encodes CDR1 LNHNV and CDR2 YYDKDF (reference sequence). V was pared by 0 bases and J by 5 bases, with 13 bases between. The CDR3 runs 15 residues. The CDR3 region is CATSRDPRLGTEAFF. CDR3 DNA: TGTGCCACCAGCAGAGATCCCAGATTGGGGACTGAAGCTTTCTTT.

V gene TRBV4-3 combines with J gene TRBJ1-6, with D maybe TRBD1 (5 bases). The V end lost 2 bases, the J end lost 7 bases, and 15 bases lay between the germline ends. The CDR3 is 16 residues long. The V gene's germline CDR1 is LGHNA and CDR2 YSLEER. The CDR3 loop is CASSQSTGTVNSPLHF. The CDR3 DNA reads TGCGCCAGCAGCCAATCGACCGGGACGGTGAATTCACCCCTCCACTTT.

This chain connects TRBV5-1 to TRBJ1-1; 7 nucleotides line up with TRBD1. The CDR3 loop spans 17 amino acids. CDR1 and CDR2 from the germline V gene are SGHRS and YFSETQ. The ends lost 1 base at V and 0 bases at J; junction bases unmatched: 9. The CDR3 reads CASSLWWGQTLNTEAFF. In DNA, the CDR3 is TGCGCCAGCAGCTTGTGGTGGGGACAGACTTTGAACACTGAAGCTTTCTTT.

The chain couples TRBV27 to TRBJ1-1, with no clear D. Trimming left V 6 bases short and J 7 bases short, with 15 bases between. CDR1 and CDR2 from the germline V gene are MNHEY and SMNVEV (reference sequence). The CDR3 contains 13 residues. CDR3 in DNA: TGTGCCAGCAGGCAACAGCGCCCCTATGAAGCTTTCTTT. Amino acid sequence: CASRQQRPYEAFF.

CDR3 coding DNA: TGTGCCAGTACTAGGGACATATCCTATGGCTACACCTTC. Translated: CASTRDISYGYTF. The chain employs TRBV19 and TRBJ1-2; weak D call: TRBD1 (6 bases). Germline CDR1 LNHDA, CDR2 SQIVND (reference sequence). Trimming took off 7 bases at V and 4 bases at J, with 13 bases between the two ends. The CDR3 is made up of 13 amino acids.

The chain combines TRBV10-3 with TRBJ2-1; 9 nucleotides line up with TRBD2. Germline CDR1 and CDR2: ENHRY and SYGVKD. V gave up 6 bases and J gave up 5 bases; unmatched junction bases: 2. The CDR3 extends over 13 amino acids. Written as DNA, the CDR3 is TGTGCCATCAGGACTAGCGGTGACAATGAGCAGTTCTTC. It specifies CAIRTSGDNEQFF.

CDR3: CASRDRGWYTEAFF. CDR3 DNA: TGTGCCAGCAGGGACAGGGGATGGTACACTGAAGCTTTCTTT. V and J are TRBV3-1 (or the pseudogene TRBV3-2) and TRBJ1-1; 9 bases are a match to TRBD1. The CDR3 runs 14 residues. The germline V gene has CDR1 LGHDT and CDR2 YNNKEL (reference sequence). Trimming took 6 bases from V and 3 from J; bases not matched to a gene: 5.

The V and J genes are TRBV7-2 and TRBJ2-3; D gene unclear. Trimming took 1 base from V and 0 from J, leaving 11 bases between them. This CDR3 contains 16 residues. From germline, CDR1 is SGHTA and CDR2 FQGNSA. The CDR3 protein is CASSLVSTASTDTQYF. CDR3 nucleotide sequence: TGTGCCAGCAGCTTAGTTAGTACAGCTAGCACAGATACGCAGTATTTT.

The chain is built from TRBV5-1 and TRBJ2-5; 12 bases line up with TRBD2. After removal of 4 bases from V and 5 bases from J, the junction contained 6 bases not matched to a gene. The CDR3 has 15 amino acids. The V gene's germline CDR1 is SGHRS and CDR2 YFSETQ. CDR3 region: CASSLGLAGQETQYF. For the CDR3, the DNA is TGCGCCAGCAGCCTAGGACTAGCGGGGCAGGAGACCCAGTACTTC. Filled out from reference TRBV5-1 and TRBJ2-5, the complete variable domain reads KAGVTQTPRYLIKTRGQQVTLSCSPISGHRSVSWYQQTPGQGLQFLFEYFSETQRNKGNFPGRFSGRQFSNSRSEMNVSTLELGDSALYLCASSLGLAGQETQYFGPGTRLLVL.